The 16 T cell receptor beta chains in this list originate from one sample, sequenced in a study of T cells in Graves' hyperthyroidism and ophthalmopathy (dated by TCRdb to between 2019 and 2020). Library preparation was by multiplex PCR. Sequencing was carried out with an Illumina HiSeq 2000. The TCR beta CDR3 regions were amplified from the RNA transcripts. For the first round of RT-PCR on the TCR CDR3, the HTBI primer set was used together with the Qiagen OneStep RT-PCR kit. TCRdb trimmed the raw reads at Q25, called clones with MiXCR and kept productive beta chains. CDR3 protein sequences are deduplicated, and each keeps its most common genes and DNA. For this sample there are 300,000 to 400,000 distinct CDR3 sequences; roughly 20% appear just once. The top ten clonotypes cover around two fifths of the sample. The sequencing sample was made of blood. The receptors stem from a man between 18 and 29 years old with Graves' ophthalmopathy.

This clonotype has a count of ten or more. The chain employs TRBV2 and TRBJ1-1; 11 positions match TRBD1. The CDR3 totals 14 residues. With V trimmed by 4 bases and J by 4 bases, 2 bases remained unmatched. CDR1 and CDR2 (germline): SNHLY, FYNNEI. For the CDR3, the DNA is TGTGCCAGCAGTGGGACAGGGGGCATCACTGAAGCTTTCTTT. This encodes CASSGTGGITEAFF.

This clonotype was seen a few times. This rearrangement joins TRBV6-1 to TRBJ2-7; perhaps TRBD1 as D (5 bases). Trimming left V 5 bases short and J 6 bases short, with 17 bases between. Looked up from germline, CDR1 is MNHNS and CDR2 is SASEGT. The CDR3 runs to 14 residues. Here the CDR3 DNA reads TGTGCCAGCAGTAACGGACATTATTCGGGCGAGCAGTACTTC. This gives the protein CASSNGHYSGEQYF.

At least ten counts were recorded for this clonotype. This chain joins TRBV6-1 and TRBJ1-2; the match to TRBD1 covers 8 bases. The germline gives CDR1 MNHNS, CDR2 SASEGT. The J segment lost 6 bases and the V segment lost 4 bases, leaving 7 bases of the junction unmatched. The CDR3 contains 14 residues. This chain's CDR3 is CASSATGGRDGYTF. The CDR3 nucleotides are TGTGCCAGCAGTGCTACAGGGGGACGGGATGGCTACACCTTC.

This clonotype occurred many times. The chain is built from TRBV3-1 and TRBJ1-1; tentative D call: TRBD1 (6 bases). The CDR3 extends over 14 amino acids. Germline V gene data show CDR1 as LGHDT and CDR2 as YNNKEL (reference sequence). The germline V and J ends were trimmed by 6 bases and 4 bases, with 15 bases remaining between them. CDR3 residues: CASSPSQGGTEAFF. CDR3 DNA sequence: TGTGCCAGCAGTCCTTCACAGGGAGGCACTGAAGCTTTCTTT.

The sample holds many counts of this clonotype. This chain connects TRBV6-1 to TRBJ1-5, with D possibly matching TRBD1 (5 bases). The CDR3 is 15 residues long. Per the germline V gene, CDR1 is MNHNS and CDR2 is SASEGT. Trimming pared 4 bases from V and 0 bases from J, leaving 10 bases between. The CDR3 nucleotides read TGTGCCAGCAGTGCGGGGGAAAATAGCAATCAGCCCCAGCATTTT. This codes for CASSAGENSNQPQHF.

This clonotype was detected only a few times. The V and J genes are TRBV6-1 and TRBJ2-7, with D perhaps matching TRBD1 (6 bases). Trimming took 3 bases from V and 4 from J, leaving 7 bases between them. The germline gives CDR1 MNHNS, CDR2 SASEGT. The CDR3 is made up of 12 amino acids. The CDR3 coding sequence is TGTGCCAGCAGTGACACAGGGTACGAGCAGTACTTC. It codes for CASSDTGYEQYF.

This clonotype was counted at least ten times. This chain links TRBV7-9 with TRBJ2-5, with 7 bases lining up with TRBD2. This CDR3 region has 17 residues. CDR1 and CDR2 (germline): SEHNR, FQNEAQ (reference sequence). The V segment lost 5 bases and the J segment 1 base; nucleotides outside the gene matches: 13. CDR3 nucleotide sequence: TGTGCCAGCAGCCTCAGGAGTACTAGCGACGGCCAAGAGACCCAGTACTTC. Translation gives CASSLRSTSDGQETQYF.

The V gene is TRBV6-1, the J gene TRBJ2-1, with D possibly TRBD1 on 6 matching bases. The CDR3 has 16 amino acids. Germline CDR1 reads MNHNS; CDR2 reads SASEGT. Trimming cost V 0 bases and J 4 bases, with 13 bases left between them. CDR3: CASSEAYRDPYNEQFF. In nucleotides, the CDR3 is TGTGCCAGCAGTGAAGCTTACAGGGACCCTTACAATGAGCAGTTCTTC.

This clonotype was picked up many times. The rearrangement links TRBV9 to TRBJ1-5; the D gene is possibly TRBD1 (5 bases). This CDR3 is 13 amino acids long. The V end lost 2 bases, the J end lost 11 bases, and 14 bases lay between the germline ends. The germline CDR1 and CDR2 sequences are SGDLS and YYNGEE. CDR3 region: CASSVGTQGAQHF. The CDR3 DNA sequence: TGTGCCAGCAGCGTCGGGACGCAAGGCGCCCAGCATTTT. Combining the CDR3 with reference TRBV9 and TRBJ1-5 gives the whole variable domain DSGVTQTPKHLITATGQRVTLRCSPRSGDLSVYWYQQSLDQGLQFLIQYYNGEERAKGNILERFSAQQFPDLHSELNLSSLELGDSALYFCASSVGTQGAQHFGDGTRLSIL.

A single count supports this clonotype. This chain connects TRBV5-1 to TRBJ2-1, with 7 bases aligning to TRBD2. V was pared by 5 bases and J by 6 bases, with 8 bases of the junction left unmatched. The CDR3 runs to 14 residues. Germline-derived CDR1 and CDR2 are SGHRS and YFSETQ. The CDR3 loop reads CASRGTIGSNEQFF. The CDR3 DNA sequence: TGCGCCAGCAGGGGGACTATCGGGTCCAATGAGCAGTTCTTC.

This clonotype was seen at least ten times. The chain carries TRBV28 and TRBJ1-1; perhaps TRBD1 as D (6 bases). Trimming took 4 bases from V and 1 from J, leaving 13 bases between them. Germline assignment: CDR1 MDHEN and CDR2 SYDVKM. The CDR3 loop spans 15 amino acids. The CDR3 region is CASSSSGEANTEAFF. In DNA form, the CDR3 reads TGTGCCAGCAGTTCTTCAGGGGAGGCGAACACTGAAGCTTTCTTT.

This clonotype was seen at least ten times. The CDR3 bases are TGTGCCAGCAGCGATCGGGAGGAGACCCAGTACTTC. Its translation is CASSDREETQYF. The gene calls are TRBV7-9 and TRBJ2-5; D possibly corresponds to TRBD2 (6 bases). The length of the CDR3 is 12 residues. CDR1 and CDR2 (germline): SEHNR, FQNEAQ (reference sequence). Trimming pared 5 bases from V and 5 bases from J, leaving 9 bases between.

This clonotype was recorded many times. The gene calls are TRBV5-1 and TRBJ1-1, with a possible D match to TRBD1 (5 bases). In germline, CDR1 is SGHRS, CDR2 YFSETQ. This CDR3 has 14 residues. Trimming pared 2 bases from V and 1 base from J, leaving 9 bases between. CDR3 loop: CASSFRDGNTEAFF. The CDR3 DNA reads TGCGCCAGCAGCTTCCGGGACGGGAACACTGAAGCTTTCTTT.

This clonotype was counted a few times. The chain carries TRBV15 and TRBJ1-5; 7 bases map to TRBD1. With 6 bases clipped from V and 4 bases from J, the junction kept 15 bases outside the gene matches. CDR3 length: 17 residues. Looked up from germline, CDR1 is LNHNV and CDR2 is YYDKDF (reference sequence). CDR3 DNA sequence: TGTGCCACCAGGAATAAAGGCGCGGGACAGCCGAATCAGCCCCAGCATTTT. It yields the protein CATRNKGAGQPNQPQHF.

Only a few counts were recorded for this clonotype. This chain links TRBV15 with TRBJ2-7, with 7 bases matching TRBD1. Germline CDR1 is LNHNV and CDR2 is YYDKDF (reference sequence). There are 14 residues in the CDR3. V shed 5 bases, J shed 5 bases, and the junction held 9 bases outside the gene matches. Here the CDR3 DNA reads TGTGCCACCAGCGGTTCAGGGGGATTCGACGAGCAGTACTTC. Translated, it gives CATSGSGGFDEQYF.

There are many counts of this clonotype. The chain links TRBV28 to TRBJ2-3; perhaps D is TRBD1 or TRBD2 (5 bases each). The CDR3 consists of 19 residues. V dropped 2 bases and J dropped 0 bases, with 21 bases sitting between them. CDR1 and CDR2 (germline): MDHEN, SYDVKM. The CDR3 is CASSLPGTRTLPSTDTQYF. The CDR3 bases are TGTGCCAGCAGTTTACCCGGGACCCGGACTCTCCCTAGCACAGATACGCAGTATTTT.